Listed here are 23 T cell receptor beta chains from one sample, sequenced in a study of blood T cell repertoires in COVID-19. Profiling relied on immunoSEQ multiplex PCR, and the TCRdb table lists in-frame clones only, not all of them. This sample carries under 350,000 clones, roughly 89% of them seen once, and the ten largest clones take approximately 1.8%. Sequencing input: peripheral blood. The source is a woman aged 25 to 39 with COVID-19, enrolled during active disease.

This chain connects TRBV10-3 to TRBJ2-7; 7 bases are a match to TRBD2. The CDR3 loop spans 15 amino acids. Germline V gene data show CDR1 as ENHRY and CDR2 as SYGVKD. V gave up 3 bases and J gave up 1 base; unmatched junction bases: 6. CDR3 amino acids: CAISDSGRESYEQYF. The CDR3 bases are TGTGCCATCAGTGATTCAGGGAGGGAATCCTACGAGCAGTACTTC.

This sequence joins TRBV5-1 and TRBJ2-5; 8 positions agree with TRBD1. The CDR3 has 14 residues. The V gene's germline CDR1 is SGHRS and CDR2 YFSETQ. V lost 4 bases to trimming and J lost 1 base; unmatched junction nucleotides: 3. DNA for the CDR3: TGCGCCAGCAGCCCTACAGGGGGCCAAGAGACCCAGTACTTC. As protein: CASSPTGGQETQYF.

The chain combines TRBV28 with TRBJ2-7, with D possibly TRBD1 on 6 matching bases. Looked up from germline, CDR1 is MDHEN and CDR2 is SYDVKM. The CDR3 totals 14 residues. Trimming stripped 4 bases from V and 3 bases from J, with 13 bases between. Written as DNA, the CDR3 is TGTGCCAGCAGTTCACCGGGACATAACTACGAGCAGTACGTC. Translated, it gives CASSSPGHNYEQYV.

This clone has a single count. The chain combines TRBV5-1 with TRBJ2-7, with D possibly being TRBD1 (5 bases). This CDR3 contains 16 residues. V lost 4 bases to trimming and J lost 7 bases, with 24 bases between them. Per germline, CDR1 SGHRS and CDR2 YFSETQ. The CDR3 reads CASSLLSTATGWEQYV. DNA of the CDR3: TGCGCCAGCAGCCTGTTATCGACAGCGACCGGGTGGGAGCAGTACGTC.

This chain joins TRBV27 and TRBJ2-1, with 12 bases matching TRBD2. J was trimmed by 9 bases and V by 5 bases; bases with no gene match: 8. Germline V lookup: CDR1 MNHEY, CDR2 SMNVEV (reference sequence). The CDR3 contains 15 residues. This CDR3 is CASSSPSGGAPEQFF. DNA for the CDR3: TGTGCCAGCAGTAGCCCTAGCGGGGGGGCCCCTGAGCAGTTCTTC.

This rearrangement joins TRBV6-5 to TRBJ2-7; D is perhaps TRBD1 (5 bases). Germline CDR1 is MNHEY and CDR2 is SVGAGI. Trimming took off 6 bases at V and 2 bases at J, with 11 bases between the two ends. This CDR3 has 13 amino acids. In nucleotides, the CDR3 is TGTGCCAGCAGCGTGGGGCCCGCCTACGAGCAGTACGTC. Protein sequence: CASSVGPAYEQYV.

This clone was recorded once. The genes are TRBV7-9 and TRBJ1-1; tentative D call: TRBD1 (6 bases). The CDR3 runs 12 residues. CDR1 and CDR2 from the germline V gene are SEHNR and FQNEAQ (reference sequence). Trimming removed 8 bases at V and 3 bases at J, with 10 bases between. CDR3 sequence: CASGGGYTEAFF. The CDR3 coding sequence is TGTGCCAGCGGCGGGGGCTACACTGAAGCTTTCTTT.

The chain couples TRBV10-1 to TRBJ2-2; D gene unclear. The germline V gene encodes CDR1 WNHNN and CDR2 SYGVQD (reference sequence). The V gene lost 5 bases and the J gene lost 4 bases, with 11 bases spanning the gap. This CDR3 is built from 14 residues. The CDR3 sequence: CASSPGGFTGELFF. For the CDR3, the DNA is TGCGCCAGCAGTCCGGGTGGCTTCACCGGGGAGCTGTTTTTT.

The chain links TRBV18 to TRBJ2-1, with D possibly matching TRBD2 (7 bases). Trimming left V 4 bases short and J 8 bases short, with 18 bases between. This CDR3 contains 15 residues. In germline, CDR1 is KGHSH, CDR2 LQKENI. Written as DNA, the CDR3 is TGTGCCAGCTCACACTCACAGGGAGGGTTGGATGAGCAGTTCTTC. It specifies CASSHSQGGLDEQFF.

This clone is a singleton in its sample. The chain uses TRBV7-9 and TRBJ1-4; 7 nucleotides line up with TRBD1. The V segment lost 5 bases and the J segment 7 bases; nucleotides outside the gene matches: 7. The CDR3 sequence is 14 residues long. Germline V gene lookup returns CDR1 SEHNR and CDR2 FQNEAQ (reference sequence). CDR3 nucleotide sequence: TGTGCCAGCAGCCGACAGGGCGGATTTGAAAAACTGTTTTTT. It yields the protein CASSRQGGFEKLFF.

The chain has TRBV21-1 and TRBJ1-5; the tabulated D call, TRBD1, remains unverified against the DNA. TRBV21-1 is a listed pseudogene. The CDR3 spans 13 residues. The CDR3 DNA reads as TGTGCCAGCAAGGACAGGGGGGGCCAGCCCCAGCATTTT. Translating it yields CASKDRGGQPQHF.

This sequence joins TRBV24-1 and TRBJ2-1, with TRBD2 matching 12 bases. The J segment lost 7 bases and the V segment lost 0 bases, leaving 9 bases of the junction unmatched. The CDR3 runs 18 residues. Germline CDR1 reads KGHDR; CDR2 reads SFDVKD. The DNA of the CDR3 is TGTGCCACCAGTGATTTGGCCCCCTCGACTAGCGGGGGTAATGAGCAGTTCTTC. Its protein product is CATSDLAPSTSGGNEQFF.

The chain links TRBV4-2 to TRBJ2-6; D unclear. Trimming took 4 bases from V and 0 from J, leaving 10 bases between them. In germline, CDR1 is LGHNA, CDR2 YNFKEQ. CDR3 length equals 16 residues. CDR3 DNA sequence: TGTGCCAGCAGCCCAGAAGAGGCCTCTGGGGCCAACGTCCTGACTTTC. Protein sequence: CASSPEEASGANVLTF.

The chain recombines TRBV2 with TRBJ1-5; the D is unclear. CDR1 and CDR2 from the germline V gene are SNHLY and FYNNEI. The CDR3 runs to 15 residues. Trimming shortened V by 4 bases and J by 2 bases, and 12 bases separated the two germline ends. The CDR3 protein is CASSGGSHRNQPQHF. The DNA of the CDR3 is TGTGCCAGCAGTGGCGGGTCCCATCGCAATCAGCCCCAGCATTTT.

CDR3 amino acids: CASGTYSGQGFNEQFF. In DNA form, the CDR3 reads TGTGCTAGTGGTACTTATTCGGGACAGGGCTTTAACGAGCAGTTCTTC. The genes are TRBV12-5 and TRBJ2-1, with 9 bases aligning to TRBD1. The V gene's germline CDR1 is LGHNT and CDR2 FRNRAP. Unmatched junction bases numbered 15, after V lost 5 bases and J lost 10 bases. CDR3 length equals 16 residues.

V gene TRBV11-2 combines with J gene TRBJ1-3, with TRBD1 matching over 9 bases. The CDR3 extends over 15 amino acids. Germline V gene sequence: CDR1 SGHAT, CDR2 FQNNGV. V lost 1 base and J lost 3; bases outside the gene matches: 1. Here the CDR3 reads CASSLVTGGGNTIYF. The CDR3 nucleotides read TGTGCCAGCAGCTTAGTGACAGGGGGTGGAAACACCATATATTTT.

The chain joins TRBV28 to TRBJ2-3; D perhaps matches TRBD1 (5 bases). CDR3 length: 13 residues. CDR1 and CDR2 from the germline V gene are MDHEN and SYDVKM. Between the trimmed V and J ends, which lost 6 bases and 6 bases, there was a span of 13 bases. CDR3 protein: CASSPQGWDTQYF. The CDR3 DNA reads as TGTGCCAGCAGCCCGCAGGGTTGGGATACGCAGTATTTT.

This chain connects TRBV2 to TRBJ1-2, with 8 bases lining up with TRBD1. The CDR3 runs to 16 residues. Germline CDR1 is SNHLY and CDR2 is FYNNEI. The ends lost 3 bases at V and 1 base at J; junction bases unmatched: 7. CDR3 amino acids: CASSDDNRGINYGYTF. DNA of the CDR3: TGTGCCAGCAGTGATGATAACAGGGGGATTAACTATGGCTACACCTTC.

This rearrangement joins TRBV11-2 to TRBJ2-5; the match to TRBD2 covers 12 bases. This CDR3 contains 16 residues. The ends lost 3 bases at V and 5 bases at J; junction bases unmatched: 7. In germline, CDR1 is SGHAT, CDR2 FQNNGV. CDR3 residues: CASSLPTSGGGETQYF. In DNA form, the CDR3 reads TGTGCCAGCAGCTTGCCGACTAGCGGGGGCGGTGAGACCCAGTACTTC.

V gene TRBV2 combines with J gene TRBJ2-1; 7 bases map to TRBD1. Looked up from germline, CDR1 is SNHLY and CDR2 is FYNNEI. This CDR3 has 15 residues. The V and J ends lost 6 bases and 2 bases, in that order; junction bases with no gene match: 7. Written as DNA, the CDR3 is TGTGCCAGCAGCAGACAGGGCCCTACCTACAATGAGCAGTTCTTC. It yields the protein CASSRQGPTYNEQFF.

The chain recombines TRBV6-6 with TRBJ1-1, with D hard to call. Trimming pared 3 bases from V and 0 bases from J, leaving 8 bases between. CDR3 length: 14 residues. Germline CDR1 reads MNHNY; CDR2 reads SVGAGI (reference sequence). The CDR3 DNA reads TGTGCCAGCAGTTATGGCTTGCTGAACACTGAAGCTTTCTTT. This gives the protein CASSYGLLNTEAFF.

This clone was seen once. This chain connects TRBV5-1 to TRBJ2-7; D might be TRBD1 (6 bases). Germline CDR1 and CDR2: SGHRS and YFSETQ. The CDR3 contains 17 residues. The V and J ends lost 7 bases and 4 bases respectively, with 27 bases between them. The CDR3 DNA follows: TGCGCCAGCGCACCTCTAAGAAGGGGGACACTCGAATACGAGCAGTACTTC. This codes for CASAPLRRGTLEYEQYF.

V and J are TRBV4-2 and TRBJ1-5; D unclear. The V and J ends lost 1 base and 4 bases respectively, with 17 bases between them. Germline CDR1 reads LGHNA; CDR2 reads YNFKEQ. The CDR3 has 17 amino acids. The CDR3 coding sequence is TGTGCCAGCAGCCAAGTTGACACGCTCGGCCTAAATCAGCCCCAGCATTTT. The encoded protein is CASSQVDTLGLNQPQHF.